These 24 T cell receptor beta chains came from one sample sequenced in a study of post-analysis software for immune sequencing data. Whole-study findings and limits: About 5 TRBV segments occurring more often in patients than controls included TRBV5-6, TRBV5-1 and TRBV20-1.

Unique-molecular-identifier-tagged TCR beta cDNA libraries were used. Each CDR3 protein gets one entry after TCRdb re-called the PCR reads with MiXCR. The data contain approximately 730,000 distinct CDR3 sequences, about half of them singletons. The antigens for these receptors are not known. The sequenced sample was blood. The receptors here all came from a girl aged 5-17 years with multiple sclerosis.

The rearrangement joins TRBV7-2 to TRBJ2-7; D remains unclear. The V end lost 4 bases, the J end lost 6 bases, and 13 bases lay between the germline ends. Germline loops: CDR1 SGHTA, CDR2 FQGNSA. This CDR3 has 13 amino acids. In DNA, the CDR3 is TGTGCCAGCAGCTCGCATCAGGTTACCGAGCAGTACTTC. Protein: CASSSHQVTEQYF.

Concerning this clonotype: A junction end diverges from the germline sequence, so it may reflect a read error. The V gene is TRBV10-2, the J gene TRBJ2-1; D is uncertain. The CDR3 consists of 12 residues. CDR1 and CDR2 from the germline V gene are WSHSY and SAAADI. The CDR3 nucleotides are TGCGCCAGCATCGGATCCTACAATGAACAGTTCTTC. Protein product: CASIGSYNEQFF.

The genes are TRBV30 and TRBJ2-3, with D uncertain. Trimming removed 0 bases from V and 1 base from J, with 5 bases in between. Germline V gene lookup returns CDR1 GTSNPN and CDR2 SVGIG (reference sequence). The CDR3 is made up of 13 amino acids. CDR3 in DNA: TGTGCCTGGAGTGTCAGTGGCACAGATACGCAGTATTTT. Translated, it gives CAWSVSGTDTQYF.

This chain uses TRBV2 with TRBJ2-5; possibly TRBD1 for D (5 bases). Germline V CDR1 and CDR2: SNHLY, FYNNEI. Between the trimmed V and J ends, which lost 3 bases and 0 bases, there was a span of 14 bases. CDR3 length: 16 amino acids. The CDR3 loop reads CASSEFGPRDQETQYF. CDR3 sequence (DNA): TGTGCCAGCAGTGAGTTCGGCCCCAGGGACCAAGAGACCCAGTACTTC.

The chain combines TRBV15 with TRBJ1-2; a possible D gene is TRBD1 (5 bases). CDR3 length: 15 amino acids. The V end lost 2 bases, the J end lost 13 bases, and 23 bases lay between the germline ends. CDR1 and CDR2 (germline): LNHNV, YYDKDF (reference sequence). CDR3 sequence: CATSRFRDWEMSCTF. The CDR3 region has the DNA TGTGCCACCAGCAGATTCCGGGACTGGGAGATGAGCTGCACCTTC.

This chain connects TRBV4-3 to TRBJ1-4; D is unclear. Trimming removed 0 bases at V and 7 bases at J, with 6 bases between. Germline CDR1 is LGHNA and CDR2 is YSLEER. This CDR3 region has 13 residues. CDR3 amino acids: CASSQDRREKLFF. CDR3 in DNA: TGCGCCAGCAGCCAAGACAGGCGTGAAAAACTGTTTTTT.

This sequence joins TRBV29-1 and TRBJ2-7; D ambiguous. The CDR3 is 14 amino acids. Trimming removed 7 bases from V and 1 base from J, with 17 bases in between. Germline CDR1 SQVTM, CDR2 ANQGSEA. CDR3 sequence: CSGGASQQSYEQYF. CDR3 coding DNA: TGCAGCGGTGGAGCGAGTCAGCAGTCCTACGAGCAGTACTTC.

The chain recombines TRBV28 with TRBJ2-4; 11 positions match TRBD1. Gene TRBJ2-7 matches the end of the DNA better, so the J call may be wrong. This CDR3 region has 13 residues. CDR1 and CDR2 from the germline V gene are MDHEN and SYDVKM. CDR3: CARPRDRGYEQYF. The CDR3 nucleotides are TGTGCCAGGCCCCGGGACAGGGGGTACGAGCAGTACTTC.

This clonotype was observed once. This chain connects TRBV15 to TRBJ2-1; possible D gene TRBD2, 5 bases. Per the germline V gene, CDR1 is LNHNV and CDR2 is YYDKDF (reference sequence). There are 16 residues in the CDR3. With 0 bases removed from V and 4 bases from J, the gap between germline ends came to 13 bases. The CDR3 is CATSRDSERMYNEQFF. CDR3 DNA sequence: TGTGCCACCAGCAGAGATTCTGAGCGGATGTACAATGAGCAGTTCTTC.

The chain carries TRBV4-2 and TRBJ2-3, with D uncertain. V dropped 0 bases and J dropped 1 base, with 14 bases sitting between them. The CDR3 covers 17 residues. CDR1 LGHNA and CDR2 YNFKEQ come from the germline V gene. DNA for the CDR3: TGTGCCAGCAGCCAAGATACGCGGAAAGCGCGCACAGATACGCAGTATTTT. Translated: CASSQDTRKARTDTQYF.

The chain couples TRBV4-1 to TRBJ2-1; the D gene is possibly TRBD1 (6 bases). CDR1 and CDR2 (germline): MGHRA, YSYEKL. The CDR3 runs to 16 residues. V lost 0 bases, J lost 6 bases, and 15 bases lay in between. The CDR3: CASSQDPGQSGNEQFF. DNA for the CDR3: TGCGCCAGCAGCCAAGACCCCGGACAGTCAGGCAATGAGCAGTTCTTC.

V and J are TRBV29-1 and TRBJ2-3; D is unclear. Germline lookup yields CDR1 SQVTM and CDR2 ANQGSEA. V was shortened by 6 bases and J by 5 bases, with 12 bases between the two germline ends. The CDR3 totals 12 residues. The CDR3 DNA is TGCAGCGTACGGGCCAAACAAGATACGCAGTATTTT. It yields the protein CSVRAKQDTQYF.

Only a few counts were recorded for this clonotype. The CDR3 is CASSHTGGRLGNEKLFF. The CDR3 DNA sequence: TGTGCCAGCAGCCATACAGGGGGCCGGTTGGGGAATGAAAAACTGTTTTTT. V usage is TRBV6-1 and J usage is TRBJ1-4; 9 bases are shared with TRBD1. The germline gives CDR1 MNHNS, CDR2 SASEGT. V was clipped by 6 bases and J by 5 bases; unmatched bases: 13. The length of the CDR3 is 17 residues.

The CDR3 region has the DNA TGTGCCAGCAGTCCACACAGTGACTATGGCTACACCTTC. It yields the protein CASSPHSDYGYTF. The chain has TRBV28 and TRBJ1-2, with no clear D. The CDR3 runs to 13 residues. CDR1 is MDHEN, CDR2 SYDVKM, per germline. Trimming cost V 5 bases and J 3 bases, with 10 bases left between them.

This rearrangement joins TRBV3-1 to TRBJ2-5; D unresolved. V was cut by 3 bases and J by 5 bases, with 10 bases left in between. The germline V gene has CDR1 LGHDT and CDR2 YNNKEL (reference sequence). This CDR3 spans 13 amino acids. Here the CDR3 DNA reads TGTGCCAGCAGCCAGAGCGTCCGGGAGACCCAGTACTTC. Protein sequence: CASSQSVRETQYF.

This sequence joins TRBV20-1 and TRBJ2-7, with a tentative D call TRBD2 (6 bases). The V gene lost 1 base and the J gene lost 3 bases, with 13 bases spanning the gap. Germline CDR1 is DFQATT and CDR2 is SNEGSKA (reference sequence). The CDR3 is 14 residues long. As DNA, the CDR3 is TGCAGTGCTAGAGGGCGGGGCAATTACTACGAGCAGTACTTC. As protein: CSARGRGNYYEQYF.

This clonotype has only a few counts. V gene TRBV29-1 combines with J gene TRBJ1-1, with D possibly matching TRBD1 (5 bases). From germline, CDR1 is SQVTM and CDR2 ANQGSEA. V lost 3 bases and J lost 11, with 13 bases in between. CDR3 size: 11 residues. The DNA for the CDR3 is TGCAGCGTTGAGTCGGGGGATGGGGCTTTCTTT. Its translation: CSVESGDGAFF.

J is TRBJ2-7 and V is TRBV25-1, with TRBD2 matching over 7 bases. The V gene end was trimmed by 6 bases and the J gene end by 7 bases; junction bases not matched to a gene: 3. This CDR3 comprises 11 residues. Germline assignment: CDR1 MGHDK and CDR2 SYGVNS. For the CDR3, the DNA is TGTGCCAGCAGAAGAGCGGGGGAGCAGTACTTC. It codes for CASRRAGEQYF.

This rearrangement joins TRBV20-1 to TRBJ2-7; the match to TRBD1 covers 7 bases. The V segment lost 0 bases and the J segment 5 bases; nucleotides outside the gene matches: 13. This CDR3 is built from 16 residues. Germline CDR1 and CDR2: DFQATT and SNEGSKA (reference sequence). CDR3 DNA: TGCAGTGCTAGAGATCTACGGGGAGACAGGGTAAACGAGCAGTACTTC. Protein sequence: CSARDLRGDRVNEQYF.

The V and J genes are TRBV20-1 and TRBJ2-3; the match to TRBD1 covers 7 bases. The junction had 6 bases not matched to a gene; V was cut back by 6 bases and J by 3 bases. The germline V gene encodes CDR1 DFQATT and CDR2 SNEGSKA (reference sequence). This CDR3 spans 13 amino acids. The CDR3 DNA reads as TGCAGTGCCCAAAGGGACAGTACAGATACGCAGTATTTT. This encodes CSAQRDSTDTQYF.

A few counts support this clonotype. The gene calls are TRBV20-1 and TRBJ1-2; tentative D call: TRBD1 (5 bases). Looked up from germline, CDR1 is DFQATT and CDR2 is SNEGSKA (reference sequence). The CDR3 is 14 residues long. Trimming removed 3 bases from V and 3 bases from J, with 14 bases in between. The CDR3 protein is CSARGGGADYGYTF. CDR3 DNA: TGCAGTGCTAGGGGGGGAGGGGCCGACTATGGCTACACCTTC.

The V call is TRBV5-1, the J call TRBJ1-2; tentative D call: TRBD1 (5 bases). The CDR3 runs to 17 residues. V was shortened by 1 base and J by 6 bases, with 22 bases between the two germline ends. Germline values: CDR1 SGHRS, CDR2 YFSETQ. Here the CDR3 reads CASSLRASISGTDGYTF. CDR3 DNA sequence: TGCGCCAGCAGCTTGAGGGCTTCTATTTCCGGGACCGATGGCTACACCTTC.

The gene calls are TRBV12-3 or TRBV12-4 and TRBJ2-5; unclear D gene. The V and J ends lost 3 bases and 2 bases respectively, with 13 bases between them. There are 15 residues in the CDR3. CDR3 loop: CASSFGPGPQETQYF. DNA for the CDR3: TGTGCCAGCAGTTTCGGCCCCGGACCGCAAGAGACCCAGTACTTC.

The count of this clonotype is one. V and J are TRBV28 and TRBJ2-5; 12 bases match TRBD2. The end of the DNA is better explained by TRBJ2-7, so the J call may be wrong. The CDR3 runs 14 residues. Germline lookup yields CDR1 MDHEN and CDR2 SYDVKM. The CDR3 DNA reads as TGTGCCAGTACTCCCGGGACTAGCGGGTACGAGCAGTACTTC. This gives the protein CASTPGTSGYEQYF.